The rows below give T cell receptor beta chains drawn from one sample of a study of cytomegalovirus exposure and HLA in healthy donors. The method was immunoSEQ multiplex PCR; TCRdb's version includes in-frame clones alone and lacks a portion of them. Of 160,000 or so clones in the sample, around 83% were seen once. The sequencing sample was made of PBMCs. The receptors shown here come from a man aged 50 to 59 in good health and CMV-seropositive. Each CDR3 is given with its conserved first and last residue. D genes are given only for firm matches. Not all rows give a size; the values are once, few, many and, for expanded clones, a class.

J	V	size	D	CDR3	DNA
TRBJ2-1	TRBV5-1	NA	TRBD2	CASTGTSGSLVSYNEQFF	TGCGCCAGCACCGGGACTAGCGGGAGTTTGGTCTCCTACAATGAGCAGTTCTTC
TRBJ2-1	TRBV7-9	NA	TRBD1	CASRPTGGTEQFF	TGTGCCAGCAGACCTACAGGGGGCACTGAGCAGTTCTTC
TRBJ1-2	TRBV28	few	NA	CASVGGLYGYTF	TGTGCCAGCGTGGGGGGGCTCTATGGCTACACCTTC
TRBJ2-4	TRBV21-1	few	NA	CASSTRTSGRASAKNIQYF	TGTGCCAGCAGCACCAGGACTAGCGGGAGGGCCTCGGCCAAAAACATTCAGTACTTC
TRBJ1-2	TRBV5-1	NA	TRBD1	CASRIGTGFDYGYTF	TGCGCCAGTCGCATAGGGACAGGGTTCGACTATGGCTACACCTTC
TRBJ1-2	TRBV28	NA	NA	CASSIGDYGYTF	TGTGCCAGCAGTATAGGGGACTATGGCTACACCTTC
TRBJ2-1	TRBV7-7	NA	NA	CASSPSVTNEQFF	TGTGCCAGCAGCCCCAGCGTTACCAATGAGCAGTTCTTC
TRBJ1-1	TRBV7-9	NA	NA	CASSSTDTEAFF	TGTGCCAGCAGCTCAACAGACACTGAAGCTTTCTTT
TRBJ1-3	TRBV7-9	NA	TRBD1	CASSPPGTGGNTIYF	TGTGCCAGCAGCCCTCCCGGGACAGGGGGAAACACCATATATTTT
TRBJ2-6	TRBV5-4	NA	NA	CASSFGGFGANVLTF	TGTGCCAGCAGCTTCGGAGGGTTCGGGGCCAACGTCCTGACTTTC
TRBJ2-7	TRBV11-2	NA	NA	CASSLASLTGHYEQYF	TGTGCCAGCAGCTTAGCCTCTCTAACAGGGCACTACGAGCAGTACTTC
TRBJ1-4	TRBV4-1	NA	NA	CAIGSEKLFF	TGCGCCATTGGGAGTGAAAAACTGTTTTTT
TRBJ1-5	TRBV28	few	TRBD1	CASRTGSKGGPQHF	TGTGCCAGCAGGACAGGGAGTAAAGGTGGGCCCCAGCATTTT
TRBJ2-2	TRBV9	NA	TRBD2	CASSVGLAELGELFF	TGTGCCAGCAGCGTAGGCCTAGCGGAACTAGGGGAGCTGTTTTTT